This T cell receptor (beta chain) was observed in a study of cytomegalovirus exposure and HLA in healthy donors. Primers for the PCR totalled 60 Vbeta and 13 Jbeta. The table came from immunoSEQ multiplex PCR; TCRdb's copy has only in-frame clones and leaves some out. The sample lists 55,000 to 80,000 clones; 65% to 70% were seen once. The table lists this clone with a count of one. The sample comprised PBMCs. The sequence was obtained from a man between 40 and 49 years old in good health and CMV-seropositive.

The CDR3 loop is CAWRTVDEQYF. DNA of the CDR3: TGTGCCTGGAGGACAGTAGATGAGCAGTACTTC. The rearrangement uses TRBV30 and TRBJ2-7; perhaps TRBD1 as D (5 bases). Trimming left V 3 bases short and J 7 bases short, with 10 bases between. The CDR3 is 11 residues long. Germline CDR1 reads GTSNPN; CDR2 reads SVGIG (reference sequence).